The 32 T cell receptor beta chains presented below share a single source sample, sequenced in a study of CD8 T cells in Susac syndrome. Random hexamers were used to reverse transcribe the RNA input (roughly 0.5 to 1 ug). TCRdb passed the immunoSEQ multiplex PCR reads through MiXCR, listing each CDR3 protein once. Of just over 150,000 distinct CDR3 sequences detected, roughly 95% appear once; the ten largest clones hold 0.15%. The sample taken for sequencing was CD8+ T cells from PBMCs. Receptors originate from a human donor with multiple sclerosis.

The rearrangement joins TRBV2 to TRBJ1-1; D not resolved. The V end was cut by 3 bases, the J end by 5 bases, with 10 bases between. The germline CDR1 and CDR2 sequences are SNHLY and FYNNEI. This CDR3 contains 13 residues. CDR3: CASSEGVGTEAFF. The CDR3 DNA follows: TGTGCCAGCAGTGAGGGCGTAGGTACTGAAGCTTTCTTT.

The chain joins TRBV29-1 to TRBJ2-7; 9 nucleotides line up with TRBD1. V lost 1 base, J lost 4 bases, and 5 bases stayed unmatched. Germline V gene sequence: CDR1 SQVTM, CDR2 ANQGSEA. The CDR3 has 14 amino acids. Here the CDR3 DNA reads TGCAGCGTTGAAGGGATACAGGGGGCTTACGAGCAGTACTTC. The encoded protein is CSVEGIQGAYEQYF.

This clonotype showed up just once. The rearrangement uses TRBV29-1 and TRBJ1-2, with D tentatively TRBD1 (5 bases). The CDR3 contains 13 residues. Germline V lookup: CDR1 SQVTM, CDR2 ANQGSEA. The V end was cut by 8 bases, the J end by 0 bases, with 13 bases between. In DNA, the CDR3 is TGCAGCACCTACGGGGGAACTAACTATGGCTACACCTTC. It translates to CSTYGGTNYGYTF.

This sequence joins TRBV7-9 and TRBJ1-5, with D possibly being TRBD1 (6 bases). The CDR3 has 12 residues. Looked up from germline, CDR1 is SEHNR and CDR2 is FQNEAQ (reference sequence). V gave up 4 bases and J gave up 11 bases, with 12 bases separating them. The CDR3: CASSSRGGAQHF. The CDR3 DNA follows: TGTGCCAGCAGCTCCAGGGGCGGAGCCCAGCATTTT. The whole variable domain, filled in from reference TRBV7-9 and TRBJ1-5, reads DTGVSQNPRHKITKRGQNVTFRCDPISEHNRLYWYRQTLGQGPEFLTYFQNEAQLEKSRLLSDRFSAERPKGSFSTLEIQRTEQGDSAMYLCASSSRGGAQHFGDGTRLSIL.

The genes are TRBV30 and TRBJ1-2; the match to TRBD1 covers 7 bases. CDR1 and CDR2 (germline): GTSNPN, SVGIG (reference sequence). This CDR3 contains 12 residues. The junction had 8 bases not matched to a gene; V was cut back by 6 bases and J by 7 bases. The CDR3 region is CACLGTAVGYTF. The CDR3 region has the DNA TGTGCCTGCCTTGGGACAGCGGTTGGCTACACCTTC.

This chain joins TRBV30 and TRBJ2-5; 10 bases agree with TRBD2. Per the germline V gene, CDR1 is GTSNPN and CDR2 is SVGIG (reference sequence). Unmatched junction bases numbered 4, after V lost 4 bases and J lost 2 bases. The CDR3 runs 14 residues. The CDR3 DNA follows: TGTGCCTGGACTAGCGGGGGTTCTCAAGAGACCCAGTACTTC. Protein product: CAWTSGGSQETQYF.

The chain employs TRBV7-9 and TRBJ2-6; D gene uncertain. Trimming removed 4 bases at V and 5 bases at J, with 9 bases between. There are 14 residues in the CDR3. Germline V gene data show CDR1 as SEHNR and CDR2 as FQNEAQ (reference sequence). The CDR3 DNA reads as TGTGCCAGCAGCTCGTTCGGCTGGGCCAACGTCCTGACTTTC. Its translation: CASSSFGWANVLTF.

This chain joins TRBV27 and TRBJ2-7; possible D gene TRBD1, 6 bases. V was clipped by 3 bases and J by 7 bases, with 16 bases between them. There are 14 residues in the CDR3. The germline gives CDR1 MNHEY, CDR2 SMNVEV (reference sequence). In DNA, the CDR3 is TGTGCCAGCAGTTTGTCAGGACAGATAATGGAGCAGTACTTC. Protein product: CASSLSGQIMEQYF.

The CDR3 coding sequence is TGTGCCAGCAGACCGGGACAGGGGGCCGGTGAGCAGTTCTTC. Translating it yields CASRPGQGAGEQFF. The J gene is TRBJ2-1, the V gene TRBV6-4, with 12 bases fitting TRBD1. There are 14 residues in the CDR3. The germline V gene has CDR1 MRHNA and CDR2 SNTAGT. Germline trimming cut 6 bases from V and 9 bases from J; bases unmatched to any gene: 6.

V and J are TRBV27 and TRBJ1-6; TRBD1 agrees at 7 bases. This CDR3 has 14 residues. The J segment lost 14 bases and the V segment lost 6 bases, leaving 13 bases of the junction unmatched. Looked up from germline, CDR1 is MNHEY and CDR2 is SMNVEV (reference sequence). The CDR3 bases are TGTGCCAGCAGATGGACAGGTCAACCCCTCACCCTCCACTTT. Its protein is CASRWTGQPLTLHF.

The chain recombines TRBV7-9 with TRBJ1-5; D unresolved. There are 14 residues in the CDR3. In germline, CDR1 is SEHNR, CDR2 FQNEAQ (reference sequence). Trimming shortened V by 1 base and J by 5 bases, and 9 bases separated the two germline ends. CDR3 sequence reads: CASSLGVIDQPQHF. The DNA of the CDR3 is TGTGCCAGCAGCTTAGGGGTGATAGATCAGCCCCAGCATTTT. The whole variable domain, filled in from reference TRBV7-9 and TRBJ1-5, reads DTGVSQNPRHKITKRGQNVTFRCDPISEHNRLYWYRQTLGQGPEFLTYFQNEAQLEKSRLLSDRFSAERPKGSFSTLEIQRTEQGDSAMYLCASSLGVIDQPQHFGDGTRLSIL.

This chain joins TRBV12-3 or TRBV12-4 and TRBJ2-6; the D is unclear. V was pared by 7 bases and J by 2 bases, with 15 bases between. The CDR3 contains 16 residues. The CDR3, as DNA: TGTGCCAGCACGGCGGTTTCTGGAGCTGGGGCCAACGTCCTGACTTTC. This sequence encodes CASTAVSGAGANVLTF.

The V gene is TRBV25-1, the J gene TRBJ2-7; D is uncertain. With 3 bases removed from V and 3 bases from J, the gap between germline ends came to 12 bases. This CDR3 has 14 amino acids. The germline CDR1 and CDR2 sequences are MGHDK and SYGVNS. CDR3 in amino acids: CASSETGYLYEQYF. The CDR3 DNA sequence: TGTGCCAGCAGTGAGACTGGTTACCTCTACGAGCAGTACTTC.

This chain joins TRBV4-1 and TRBJ1-2; D is perhaps TRBD1 (5 bases). This CDR3 is built from 16 residues. Trimming stripped 0 bases from V and 4 bases from J, with 15 bases between. Germline loops: CDR1 MGHRA, CDR2 YSYEKL. CDR3 protein: CASSQEWAPGPYGYTF. CDR3 DNA: TGCGCCAGCAGCCAAGAATGGGCCCCGGGGCCCTATGGCTACACCTTC.

The chain couples TRBV7-2 to TRBJ2-7, with D hard to call. The germline CDR1 and CDR2 sequences are SGHTA and FQGNSA. V lost 3 bases to trimming and J lost 5 bases, with 17 bases between them. The length of the CDR3 is 15 residues. The CDR3 loop reads CASSFRSDFGNEQYF. The CDR3 DNA is TGTGCCAGCAGCTTTCGGAGTGATTTTGGAAACGAGCAGTACTTC.

The table lists this clonotype with a few counts. The V and J genes are TRBV2 and TRBJ1-2; D not resolved. This CDR3 has 15 amino acids. Trimming took off 1 base at V and 2 bases at J, with 11 bases between the two ends. CDR1 is SNHLY, CDR2 FYNNEI, per germline. CDR3 protein: CASSEVWGSNYGYTF. The CDR3 DNA reads as TGTGCCAGCAGTGAAGTGTGGGGTTCCAACTATGGCTACACCTTC.

This sequence joins TRBV5-1 and TRBJ2-2; D not resolved. V shed 5 bases and J shed 8 bases, with 10 bases lying between them. The CDR3 runs to 12 residues. Germline assignment: CDR1 SGHRS and CDR2 YFSETQ. Here the CDR3 reads CASSTDSGELFF. CDR3 DNA: TGCGCCAGCAGTACAGATTCGGGGGAGCTGTTTTTT.

This clonotype occurred a few times. J is TRBJ2-1 and V is TRBV2; D unresolved. V was clipped by 5 bases and J by 5 bases, with 4 bases between them. The CDR3 runs to 11 residues. Per germline, CDR1 SNHLY and CDR2 FYNNEI. The CDR3 protein is CASSPNNEQFF. The CDR3 nucleotides read TGTGCCAGCAGTCCGAACAATGAGCAGTTCTTC.

This clonotype was detected once. J is TRBJ2-2 and V is TRBV3-1; TRBD2 aligns across 10 bases. This CDR3 spans 18 amino acids. Germline CDR1 LGHDT, CDR2 YNNKEL (reference sequence). J gave up 0 bases and V 1 base, and 5 bases lay outside the gene matches. In DNA form, the CDR3 reads TGTGCCAGCAGCCAAGCAAATACTAGCGGGGCGAACACCGGGGAGCTGTTTTTT. Protein product: CASSQANTSGANTGELFF.

This clonotype was seen a handful of times. CDR3: CASSIQGADQPQHF. The CDR3 DNA is TGTGCCAGCAGCATTCAGGGGGCTGATCAGCCCCAGCATTTT. The rearrangement uses TRBV28 and TRBJ1-5; 8 bases align to TRBD1. CDR3 length: 14 amino acids. V dropped 6 bases and J dropped 5; count of bases not matched to a gene: 6. CDR1 is MDHEN and CDR2 is SYDVKM in the germline V gene.

The V and J genes are TRBV6-1 and TRBJ2-7; D remains unclear. V lost 3 bases, J lost 0 bases, and 9 bases lay in between. The CDR3 length is 14 residues. The germline CDR1 and CDR2 sequences are MNHNS and SASEGT. The CDR3 DNA is TGTGCCAGCAGTGAGGGCACGGGCTCCTACGAGCAGTACGTC. Its protein product is CASSEGTGSYEQYV.

V is TRBV3-1 and J is TRBJ2-6; D not resolved. V was shortened by 4 bases and J by 2 bases, with 9 bases between the two germline ends. The CDR3 has 15 amino acids. Germline loops: CDR1 LGHDT, CDR2 YNNKEL (reference sequence). As DNA, the CDR3 is TGTGCCAGCAGCCGAAGGGTGACTGGGGCCAACGTCCTGACTTTC. It yields the protein CASSRRVTGANVLTF.

V gene TRBV9 combines with J gene TRBJ2-2; 8 bases match TRBD2. This CDR3 comprises 15 residues. Trimming removed 0 bases from V and 6 bases from J; junction bases left unmatched: 4. CDR1 is SGDLS and CDR2 is YYNGEE in the germline V gene. The CDR3 is CASSVAGGLSGELFF. The CDR3 DNA is TGTGCCAGCAGCGTAGCGGGGGGGCTCTCCGGGGAGCTGTTTTTT.

This chain connects TRBV29-1 to TRBJ2-7; maybe TRBD2 (5 bases). This CDR3 is 13 amino acids long. Per the germline V gene, CDR1 is SQVTM and CDR2 is ANQGSEA. The ends were cut back, 7 bases at V and 1 base at J, with 14 bases in the middle. CDR3 DNA: TGCAGCGCCCTTCTTCGGGATTCCTACGAGCAGTACTTC. It yields the protein CSALLRDSYEQYF.

The chain is built from TRBV13 and TRBJ1-6; no reliable D call. The CDR3 is 13 amino acids. The ends were cut back, 0 bases at V and 7 bases at J, with 4 bases in the middle. CDR1 is PRHDT, CDR2 FYEKMQ, per germline (reference sequence). CDR3 DNA: TGTGCCAGCAGCTTAGGCCAAAATTCACCCCTCCACTTT. Amino acids: CASSLGQNSPLHF.

In its sample, this clonotype was seen once. The chain employs TRBV24-1 and TRBJ2-3; D remains ambiguous. Trimming shortened V by 3 bases and J by 8 bases, and 11 bases separated the two germline ends. The CDR3 has 13 residues. CDR1 is KGHDR and CDR2 is SFDVKD in the germline V gene. The CDR3 nucleotides are TGTGCCACCAGTGATCCTACGACGGGTACGCAGTATTTT. Translating it yields CATSDPTTGTQYF.

The chain couples TRBV7-9 to TRBJ1-1; the D gene is possibly TRBD1 (5 bases). V was trimmed by 5 bases and J by 6 bases, leaving 10 bases between them. Germline loops: CDR1 SEHNR, CDR2 FQNEAQ (reference sequence). The CDR3 has 12 amino acids. The CDR3 reads CASSQDNAEAFF. Written as DNA, the CDR3 is TGTGCCAGCAGCCAGGACAACGCTGAAGCTTTCTTT.

The J gene is TRBJ1-1, the V gene TRBV6-5; no clear D gene. Deletions cut 2 bases from V and 3 bases from J, with 7 bases between. The CDR3 is 13 amino acids. CDR1 and CDR2 (germline): MNHEY, SVGAGI. The CDR3 coding sequence is TGTGCCAGCAGTTACGGGAGGCACACTGAAGCTTTCTTT. This gives the protein CASSYGRHTEAFF.

This clonotype showed up just once. The chain has TRBV7-2 and TRBJ2-1; D is perhaps TRBD1 or TRBD2 (6 bases each). CDR3 length equals 16 residues. Germline V gene sequence: CDR1 SGHTA, CDR2 FQGNSA. Trimming shortened V by 2 bases and J by 0 bases, and 11 bases separated the two germline ends. CDR3 loop: CASSLTGASSYNEQFF. CDR3 nucleotides: TGTGCCAGCAGCTTAACGGGGGCCAGCTCCTACAATGAGCAGTTCTTC.

This chain links TRBV3-1 with TRBJ2-3; TRBD2 agrees at 9 bases. V lost 1 base, J lost 1 base, and 3 bases stayed unmatched. The germline CDR1 and CDR2 sequences are LGHDT and YNNKEL (reference sequence). This CDR3 spans 16 amino acids. Here the CDR3 DNA reads TGTGCCAGCAGCCAAGGGACTAGCGACGGCACAGATACGCAGTATTTT. Amino acid sequence: CASSQGTSDGTDTQYF.

This clonotype was recorded only once. The chain carries TRBV5-5 and TRBJ1-1; D gene uncertain. Germline loops: CDR1 SGHKS, CDR2 YYEKEE (reference sequence). V was shortened by 3 bases and J by 1 base, with 4 bases between the two germline ends. CDR3 length equals 12 residues. CDR3: CASSWENTEAFF. CDR3 DNA: TGTGCCAGCAGCTGGGAGAACACTGAAGCTTTCTTT.

The chain links TRBV25-1 to TRBJ1-1, with D unresolved. CDR3 length equals 17 residues. The germline gives CDR1 MGHDK, CDR2 SYGVNS. V was pared by 4 bases and J by 4 bases, with 22 bases between. DNA for the CDR3: TGTGCCAGCAGTGGGGTGGGCCATCAGGTGTTAGTCACTGAAGCTTTCTTT. Encoded protein: CASSGVGHQVLVTEAFF.